A single sample is the source of the 4 T cell receptor beta chains below, sequenced in a study of chemoradiotherapy in HPV16-positive cancers. TCRdb's copy holds only in-frame clones and misses some; the assay was immunoSEQ multiplex PCR. The sample lists about 13,000 clones, roughly 84% occurring once. This specimen was blood, taken from a patient who underwent chemoradiotherapy. The receptor set was obtained from a human donor with HPV-associated anogenital cancer.

V and J are TRBV19 and TRBJ2-2; TRBD1 is a possible D gene (8 bases). CDR3 length: 17 residues. V was trimmed by 6 bases and J by 4 bases, leaving 21 bases between them. CDR1 is LNHDA, CDR2 SQIVND, per germline (reference sequence). In DNA form, the CDR3 reads TGTGCCAGTAGCCAAAGGGCGACAGGGGAGGGCACCGGGGAGCTGTTTTTT. This codes for CASSQRATGEGTGELFF. Looking up the rest from reference TRBV19 and TRBJ2-2 gives the full variable domain: DGGITQSPKYLFRKEGQNVTLSCEQNLNHDAMYWYRQDPGQGLRLIYYSQIVNDFQKGDIAEGYSVSREKKESFPLTVTSAQKNPTAFYLCASSQRATGEGTGELFFGEGSRLTVL.

This clone was detected once. The rearrangement joins TRBV7-2 to TRBJ2-5; TRBD2 aligns across 9 bases. CDR1 and CDR2 from the germline V gene are SGHTA and FQGNSA. J lost 3 bases, V lost 0 bases, and 2 bases had no gene match. The CDR3 totals 15 residues. CDR3 amino acids: CASSLAQRGEETQYF. The CDR3 nucleotides are TGTGCCAGCAGCTTAGCGCAGCGGGGGGAAGAGACCCAGTACTTC.

The J gene is TRBJ1-5, the V gene TRBV2, with D maybe TRBD1 (6 bases). The CDR3 consists of 15 residues. CDR1 is SNHLY, CDR2 FYNNEI, per germline. V dropped 3 bases and J dropped 2 bases, with 11 bases sitting between them. The CDR3 DNA is TGTGCCAGCAGTGACAGGGGAGGAGGCAATCAGCCCCAGCATTTT. Translating it yields CASSDRGGGNQPQHF. Drawing the rest from reference TRBV2 and TRBJ1-5, the complete variable domain is EPEVTQTPSHQVTQMGQEVILRCVPISNHLYFYWYRQILGQKVEFLVSFYNNEISEKSEIFDDQFSVERPDGSNFTLKIRSTKLEDSAMYFCASSDRGGGNQPQHFGDGTRLSIL.

This chain uses TRBV27 with TRBJ2-3, with D perhaps matching TRBD2 (7 bases). With 7 bases removed from V and 1 base from J, the gap between germline ends came to 12 bases. The germline V gene has CDR1 MNHEY and CDR2 SMNVEV (reference sequence). The CDR3 loop spans 14 amino acids. Here the CDR3 DNA reads TGTGCCAGCAATGGGGGGGGGCGCACAGATACGCAGTATTTT. Residues: CASNGGGRTDTQYF.